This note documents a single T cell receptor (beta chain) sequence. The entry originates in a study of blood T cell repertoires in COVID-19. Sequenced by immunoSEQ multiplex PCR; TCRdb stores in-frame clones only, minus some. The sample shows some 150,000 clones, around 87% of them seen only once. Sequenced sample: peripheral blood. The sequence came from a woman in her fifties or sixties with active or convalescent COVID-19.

Here the CDR3 reads CATSRYRDFGETQYF. The CDR3 DNA reads TGTGCCACCAGCAGATACCGGGACTTTGGGGAGACCCAGTACTTC. This sequence joins TRBV15 and TRBJ2-5; the D gene is possibly TRBD2 (6 bases). The V and J ends lost 2 bases and 5 bases respectively, with 15 bases between them. Germline CDR1 reads LNHNV; CDR2 reads YYDKDF (reference sequence). The CDR3 has 15 residues.